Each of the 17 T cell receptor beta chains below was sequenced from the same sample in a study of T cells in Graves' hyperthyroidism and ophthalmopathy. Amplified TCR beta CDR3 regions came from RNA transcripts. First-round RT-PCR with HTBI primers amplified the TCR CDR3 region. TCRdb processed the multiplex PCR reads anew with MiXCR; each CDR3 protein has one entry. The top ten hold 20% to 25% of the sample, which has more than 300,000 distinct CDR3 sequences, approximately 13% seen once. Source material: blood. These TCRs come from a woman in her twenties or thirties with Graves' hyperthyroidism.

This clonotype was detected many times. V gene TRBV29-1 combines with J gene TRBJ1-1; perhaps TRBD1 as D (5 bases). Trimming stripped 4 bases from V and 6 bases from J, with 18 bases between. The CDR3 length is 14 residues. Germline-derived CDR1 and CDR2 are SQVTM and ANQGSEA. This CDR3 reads CSVGPKSGRAEAFF. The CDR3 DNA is TGCAGCGTTGGCCCCAAATCAGGGAGAGCTGAAGCTTTCTTT.

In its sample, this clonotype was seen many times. The CDR3 loop reads CASSLSRELFF. The CDR3 bases are TGTGCCAGCAGCTTAAGCAGGGAGCTGTTTTTT. The rearrangement links TRBV7-9 to TRBJ2-2; D gene ambiguous. The V gene's germline CDR1 is SEHNR and CDR2 FQNEAQ (reference sequence). V was pared by 2 bases and J by 9 bases, with 4 bases between. The CDR3 consists of 11 residues.

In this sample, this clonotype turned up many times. The CDR3 nucleotides are TGTGCCAGCAGGGATCTCGGGAGTCCCACAGATACGCAGTATTTT. This encodes CASRDLGSPTDTQYF. The V gene is TRBV2, the J gene TRBJ2-3; the D gene is possibly TRBD2 (6 bases). In germline, CDR1 is SNHLY, CDR2 FYNNEI. This CDR3 region has 15 residues. With 6 bases removed from V and 2 bases from J, the gap between germline ends came to 15 bases.

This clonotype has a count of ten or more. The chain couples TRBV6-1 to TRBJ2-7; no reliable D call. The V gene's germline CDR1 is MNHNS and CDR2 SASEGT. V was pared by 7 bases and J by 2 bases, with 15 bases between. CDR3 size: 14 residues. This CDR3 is CASKQSGPPYEQYF. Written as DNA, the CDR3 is TGTGCCAGCAAGCAATCCGGGCCACCCTACGAGCAGTACTTC.

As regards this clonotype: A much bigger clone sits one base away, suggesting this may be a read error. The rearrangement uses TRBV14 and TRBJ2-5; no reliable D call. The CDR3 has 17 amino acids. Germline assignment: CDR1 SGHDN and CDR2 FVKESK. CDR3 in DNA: TGTGCCAGCAGCCAAGATTTCGGAAATGGGGTACAAGAGACCCGGTACTTC. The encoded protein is CASSQDFGNGVQETRYF.

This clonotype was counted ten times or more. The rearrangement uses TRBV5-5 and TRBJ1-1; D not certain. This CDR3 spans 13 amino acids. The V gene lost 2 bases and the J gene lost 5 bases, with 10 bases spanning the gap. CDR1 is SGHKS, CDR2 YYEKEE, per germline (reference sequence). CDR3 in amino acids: CASSLAAKTEAFF. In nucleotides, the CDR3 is TGTGCCAGCAGCTTAGCAGCCAAAACTGAAGCTTTCTTT.

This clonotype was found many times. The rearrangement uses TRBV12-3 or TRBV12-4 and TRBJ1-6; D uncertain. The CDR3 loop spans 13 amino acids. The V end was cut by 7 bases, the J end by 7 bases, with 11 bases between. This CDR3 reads CASTSDGNSPLHF. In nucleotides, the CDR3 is TGTGCCAGCACCTCGGACGGGAATTCACCCCTCCACTTT.

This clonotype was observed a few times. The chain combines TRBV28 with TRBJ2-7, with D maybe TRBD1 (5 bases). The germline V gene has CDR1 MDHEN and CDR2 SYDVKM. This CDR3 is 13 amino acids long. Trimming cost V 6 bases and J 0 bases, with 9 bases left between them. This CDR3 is CASRPGNSYEQYF. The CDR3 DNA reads TGTGCCAGCAGACCAGGGAACTCCTACGAGCAGTACTTC.

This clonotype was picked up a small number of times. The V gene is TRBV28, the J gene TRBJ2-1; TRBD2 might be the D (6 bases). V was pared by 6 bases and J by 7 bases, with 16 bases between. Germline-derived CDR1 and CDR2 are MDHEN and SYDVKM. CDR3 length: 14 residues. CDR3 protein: CASSLLRDGNEQFF. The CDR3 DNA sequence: TGTGCCAGCAGCCTCTTGCGGGATGGGAATGAGCAGTTCTTC.

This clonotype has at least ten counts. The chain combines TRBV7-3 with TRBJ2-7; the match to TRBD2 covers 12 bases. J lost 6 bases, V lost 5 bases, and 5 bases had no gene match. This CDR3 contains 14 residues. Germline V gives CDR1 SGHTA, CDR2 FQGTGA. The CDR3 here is CASSPEGLAGEQYF. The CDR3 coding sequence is TGTGCCAGCAGCCCAGAGGGACTAGCGGGCGAGCAGTACTTC.

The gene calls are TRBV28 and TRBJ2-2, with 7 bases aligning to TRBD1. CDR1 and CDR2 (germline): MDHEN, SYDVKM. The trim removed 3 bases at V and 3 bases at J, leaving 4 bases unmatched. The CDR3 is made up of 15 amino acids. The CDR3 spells CASSFGQDHTGELFF. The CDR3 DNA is TGTGCCAGCAGTTTCGGACAGGACCACACCGGGGAGCTGTTTTTT.

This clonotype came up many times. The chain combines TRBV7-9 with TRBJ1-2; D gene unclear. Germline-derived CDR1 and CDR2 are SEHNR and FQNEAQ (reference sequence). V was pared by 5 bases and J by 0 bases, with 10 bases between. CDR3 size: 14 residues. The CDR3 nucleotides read TGTGCCAGCAGCCCCTCAGGAACTAACTATGGCTACACCTTC. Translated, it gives CASSPSGTNYGYTF.

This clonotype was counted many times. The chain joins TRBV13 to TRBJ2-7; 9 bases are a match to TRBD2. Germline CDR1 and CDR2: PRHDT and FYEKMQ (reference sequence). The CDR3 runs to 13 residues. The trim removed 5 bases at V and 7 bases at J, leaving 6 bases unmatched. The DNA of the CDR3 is TGTGCCAGCAGCGCCGGACTAGCGCGAGAGCAGTACTTC. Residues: CASSAGLAREQYF.

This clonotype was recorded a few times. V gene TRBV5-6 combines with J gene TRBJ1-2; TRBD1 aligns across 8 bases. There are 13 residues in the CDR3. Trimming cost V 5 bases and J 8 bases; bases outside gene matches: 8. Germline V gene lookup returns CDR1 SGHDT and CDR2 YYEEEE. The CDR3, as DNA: TGTGCCAGCAGACGGACAGGGATGGGCGGCTACACCTTC. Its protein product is CASRRTGMGGYTF.

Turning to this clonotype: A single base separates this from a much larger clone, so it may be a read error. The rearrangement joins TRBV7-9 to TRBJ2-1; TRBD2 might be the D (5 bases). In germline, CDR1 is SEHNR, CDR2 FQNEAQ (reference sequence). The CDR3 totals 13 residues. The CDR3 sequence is CGSGPAWGNEQFF. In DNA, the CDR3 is TGTGGCAGCGGTCCCGCCTGGGGCAATGAGCAGTTCTTC.

The CDR3 here is CASSQGVWGQGYEQYF. The DNA for the CDR3 is TGCGCCAGCAGCCAAGGGGTGTGGGGACAGGGGTACGAGCAGTACTTC. The rearrangement joins TRBV4-1 to TRBJ2-7; 10 bases are shared with TRBD1. CDR1 is MGHRA, CDR2 YSYEKL, per germline. V shed 1 base and J 4 bases; nucleotides not matched to a gene: 7. This CDR3 is 16 amino acids long.

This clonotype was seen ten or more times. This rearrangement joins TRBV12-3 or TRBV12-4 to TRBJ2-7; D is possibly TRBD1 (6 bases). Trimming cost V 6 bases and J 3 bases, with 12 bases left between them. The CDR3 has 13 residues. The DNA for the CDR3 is TGTGCCAGCAGCTCGGGACATTACTACGAGCAGTACTTC. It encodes CASSSGHYYEQYF.